What follows are 26 T cell receptor beta chains derived from one specimen sequenced in a study of cytomegalovirus exposure and HLA in healthy donors (dated by TCRdb to 2017 to 2019). The library was built by means of the immunoSEQ multiplex PCR assay. A mixture of 60 forward primers for TCR Vbeta segments and 13 reverse primers for TCR Jbeta segments was used in the multiplex PCR. TCRdb carries this immuneACCESS record with in-frame sequences only. Its versions omit some clonotypes, under half of them owing to an unresolved V gene in the studies checked, with the rest unexplained. In this sample the table shows over 150,000 clones, about 71% of which occur a single time. Less than 1.5% of the sample comes from the top ten. Sequenced sample: PBMCs. These receptors came from a man aged 50 or older in good health and CMV-seronegative.

V is TRBV7-3 and J is TRBJ1-1; D is undetermined. Per the germline V gene, CDR1 is SGHTA and CDR2 is FQGTGA. The ends were cut back, 0 bases at V and 3 bases at J, with 8 bases in the middle. The CDR3 contains 14 residues. The CDR3 DNA is TGTGCCAGCAGCTTAACCAGAACGTACACTGAAGCTTTCTTT. It is translated as CASSLTRTYTEAFF.

The rearrangement joins TRBV7-2 to TRBJ2-2; D gene ambiguous. This CDR3 is built from 13 residues. Between the trimmed V and J ends, which lost 10 bases and 5 bases, there was a span of 14 bases. CDR1 is SGHTA and CDR2 is FQGNSA in the germline V gene. The CDR3 sequence is CATTRFPTGELFF. The CDR3 nucleotides are TGTGCCACCACCAGGTTCCCGACCGGGGAGCTGTTTTTT.

J is TRBJ2-7 and V is TRBV29-1; TRBD1 matches at 7 bases. V dropped 6 bases and J dropped 2; count of bases not matched to a gene: 10. The CDR3 extends over 14 amino acids. Per the germline V gene, CDR1 is SQVTM and CDR2 is ANQGSEA. The CDR3 nucleotides read TGCAGCGTCCACCCCGGGACAGCCACCTACGAGCAGTACTTC. Encoded protein: CSVHPGTATYEQYF.

This sequence joins TRBV28 and TRBJ1-4; 8 bases are a match to TRBD1. This CDR3 contains 15 residues. Germline V gene sequence: CDR1 MDHEN, CDR2 SYDVKM. Trimming removed 4 bases from V and 8 bases from J; junction bases left unmatched: 9. CDR3 sequence (DNA): TGTGCCAGCAGTTCCCTACAGGGGGGTGTGGAAAAACTGTTTTTT. Its translation is CASSSLQGGVEKLFF.

V is TRBV7-9 and J is TRBJ2-3; 9 bases line up with TRBD1. Germline CDR1 SEHNR, CDR2 FQNEAQ (reference sequence). The V gene end was trimmed by 4 bases and the J gene end by 4 bases; junction bases not matched to a gene: 3. This CDR3 region has 14 residues. The DNA for the CDR3 is TGTGCCAGCAGCTGGGACAGGGATGCAGATACGCAGTATTTT. This translates into CASSWDRDADTQYF.

J is TRBJ2-2 and V is TRBV7-9; D unclear. The length of the CDR3 is 15 residues. Germline V gene sequence: CDR1 SEHNR, CDR2 FQNEAQ (reference sequence). Trimming removed 2 bases from V and 0 bases from J, with 7 bases in between. CDR3 DNA: TGTGCCAGCAGCTTACGAGAGCCGAACACCGGGGAGCTGTTTTTT. Translating gives CASSLREPNTGELFF. Full variable domain (missing parts from reference TRBV7-9 and TRBJ2-2): DTGVSQNPRHKITKRGQNVTFRCDPISEHNRLYWYRQTLGQGPEFLTYFQNEAQLEKSRLLSDRFSAERPKGSFSTLEIQRTEQGDSAMYLCASSLREPNTGELFFGEGSRLTVL.

The chain joins TRBV7-2 to TRBJ1-1; 8 bases are shared with TRBD1. CDR3 length: 15 residues. V lost 2 bases to trimming and J lost 7 bases; unmatched junction nucleotides: 9. From germline, CDR1 is SGHTA and CDR2 FQGNSA. As DNA, the CDR3 is TGTGCCAGCAGCTTACCCCGGACAGGGTCGATTGAAGCTTTCTTT. This codes for CASSLPRTGSIEAFF.

The chain is built from TRBV4-1 and TRBJ2-6; a possible D gene is TRBD1 (6 bases). The CDR3 runs to 17 residues. V lost 4 bases to trimming and J lost 2 bases, with 15 bases between them. The germline V gene encodes CDR1 MGHRA and CDR2 YSYEKL. The CDR3 bases are TGCGCCAGCAGCCCCTTGGACAGCCCCGCTGGGGCCAACGTCCTGACTTTC. Encoded protein: CASSPLDSPAGANVLTF.

The chain couples TRBV5-1 to TRBJ2-3; maybe TRBD2 (6 bases). The V gene lost 3 bases and the J gene lost 0 bases, with 11 bases spanning the gap. Germline CDR1 is SGHRS and CDR2 is YFSETQ. The CDR3 sequence is 15 residues long. The chain's CDR3 is CASSSTGVSTDTQYF. CDR3 DNA: TGCGCCAGCAGCTCAACGGGGGTCAGCACAGATACGCAGTATTTT.

This chain uses TRBV5-1 with TRBJ1-2; D is perhaps TRBD1 (5 bases). The V gene's germline CDR1 is SGHRS and CDR2 YFSETQ. The CDR3 consists of 14 residues. The germline V and J ends were trimmed by 0 bases and 4 bases, with 10 bases remaining between them. CDR3: CASSLERQGYGYTF. CDR3 nucleotides: TGCGCCAGCAGCTTGGAACGCCAGGGCTATGGCTACACCTTC.

In this sample, this clone turned up once. The chain uses TRBV6-1 and TRBJ1-2; TRBD1 matches at 7 bases. Trimming at V came to 6 bases and at J to 2 bases, leaving 3 bases not matched to a gene. Germline values: CDR1 MNHNS, CDR2 SASEGT. CDR3 size: 13 residues. CDR3 amino acids: CASSQQGNYGYTF. The CDR3 coding sequence is TGTGCCAGCAGCCAACAGGGGAACTATGGCTACACCTTC.

This clone was picked up many times. The rearrangement links TRBV6-5 to TRBJ1-1; a weak D match, TRBD1 (5 bases). CDR3 length equals 14 residues. V was pared by 8 bases and J by 8 bases, with 21 bases between. CDR1 MNHEY and CDR2 SVGAGI come from the germline V gene. The CDR3 nucleotides are TGTGCCAGCGGTCAGGGTTTTGCTGGTCTGGAAGCTTTCTTT. Translating it yields CASGQGFAGLEAFF.

The chain is built from TRBV18 and TRBJ1-3, with TRBD1 matching 7 bases. This CDR3 has 16 amino acids. V shed 3 bases, J shed 9 bases, and the junction held 14 bases outside the gene matches. Germline V CDR1 and CDR2: KGHSH, LQKENI. The DNA of the CDR3 is TGTGCCAGCTCACCGACAGGGCCATCTTCGAGAGTCACCATATATTTT. Its protein is CASSPTGPSSRVTIYF.

The chain couples TRBV5-1 to TRBJ2-1; 8 bases match TRBD2. Germline values: CDR1 SGHRS, CDR2 YFSETQ. The V gene end was trimmed by 3 bases and the J gene end by 3 bases; junction bases not matched to a gene: 5. This CDR3 is built from 15 residues. This CDR3 is CASSSTGTSYNEQFF. Here the CDR3 DNA reads TGCGCCAGCAGCTCAACCGGGACTAGCTACAATGAGCAGTTCTTC.

The chain recombines TRBV25-1 with TRBJ1-1; 9 bases line up with TRBD1. The V gene's germline CDR1 is MGHDK and CDR2 SYGVNS. The CDR3 contains 15 residues. V trimming: 6 bases; J trimming: 7 bases; junction bases outside the gene matches: 12. CDR3 protein: CASSAHGGQGSEAFF. DNA for the CDR3: TGTGCCAGCAGCGCCCATGGGGGACAGGGTAGTGAAGCTTTCTTT. The whole variable domain, filled in from reference TRBV25-1 and TRBJ1-1, reads EADIYQTPRYLVIGTGKKITLECSQTMGHDKMYWYQQDPGMELHLIHYSYGVNSTEKGDLSSESTVSRIRTEHFPLTLESARPSHTSQYLCASSAHGGQGSEAFFGQGTRLTVV.

On this clone itself: The junction does not match germline at one end; this may be a read error. The gene calls are TRBV4-2 and TRBJ2-7; 8 bases match TRBD2. This CDR3 region has 12 residues. CDR1 and CDR2 (germline): LGHNA, YNFKEQ. CDR3 protein: CVSSSGGREQYF. For the CDR3, the DNA is TGTGTCAGCAGCTCGGGGGGGCGCGAGCAGTACTTC.

This chain uses TRBV28 with TRBJ2-5; TRBD1 matches at 8 bases. With 5 bases clipped from V and 5 bases from J, the junction kept 7 bases outside the gene matches. Germline-derived CDR1 and CDR2 are MDHEN and SYDVKM. This CDR3 has 14 residues. The CDR3, as DNA: TGTGCCAGCAGTGACAGGGGTCCTCAGGAGACCCAGTACTTC. Its protein is CASSDRGPQETQYF.

The chain combines TRBV7-2 with TRBJ2-3; 11 positions match TRBD2. This CDR3 comprises 16 residues. CDR1 is SGHTA and CDR2 is FQGNSA in the germline V gene. V dropped 5 bases and J dropped 3; count of bases not matched to a gene: 7. CDR3 protein: CASSVQPSGGTDTQYF. The CDR3, as DNA: TGTGCCAGCAGCGTACAGCCTAGCGGGGGGACAGATACGCAGTATTTT.

This clone was detected once. The CDR3 sequence: CASSRTGLYNEQFF. CDR3 sequence (DNA): TGTGCCAGCAGCCGGACAGGGCTCTACAATGAGCAGTTCTTC. This chain uses TRBV28 with TRBJ2-1, with TRBD1 identical over 8 bases. This CDR3 has 14 residues. The V gene's germline CDR1 is MDHEN and CDR2 SYDVKM. Trimming cost V 6 bases and J 3 bases; bases outside gene matches: 4.

The genes are TRBV19 and TRBJ1-1; 7 positions agree with TRBD1. Germline V gene lookup returns CDR1 LNHDA and CDR2 SQIVND (reference sequence). The J segment lost 11 bases and the V segment lost 3 bases, leaving 3 bases of the junction unmatched. The CDR3 runs to 11 residues. The CDR3 DNA sequence: TGTGCCAGTAGTATCGACAGGGCGGCTTTCTTT. Protein product: CASSIDRAAFF.

The table lists this clone with a count of one. The chain joins TRBV10-3 to TRBJ1-1; 8 bases align to TRBD1. The CDR3 covers 16 residues. Germline loops: CDR1 ENHRY, CDR2 SYGVKD. Trimming removed 3 bases from V and 0 bases from J; junction bases left unmatched: 6. The CDR3 loop is CAISDGTGRMNTEAFF. CDR3 in DNA: TGTGCCATCAGTGACGGGACAGGCCGTATGAACACTGAAGCTTTCTTT.

V usage is TRBV4-3 and J usage is TRBJ2-4, with TRBD2 identical over 8 bases. Losses at the gene ends were 0 bases for V and 3 bases for J; bases not matched to a gene: 7. CDR1 is LGHNA and CDR2 is YSLEER in the germline V gene. The CDR3 is 17 amino acids. CDR3 sequence reads: CASSQELSGGRKNIQYF. For the CDR3, the DNA is TGCGCCAGCAGCCAAGAGCTGAGCGGGGGCCGCAAAAACATTCAGTACTTC.

This chain links TRBV10-2 with TRBJ2-5, with a weak D call TRBD2 (5 bases). Germline V gene sequence: CDR1 WSHSY, CDR2 SAAADI. The V gene lost 2 bases and the J gene lost 5 bases, with 12 bases spanning the gap. The length of the CDR3 is 14 residues. CDR3 in DNA: TGCGCCAGCAGTGAGCCCAGGAGGCCCGAGACCCAGTACTTC. Amino acid sequence: CASSEPRRPETQYF.

In its sample, this clone was seen a few times. The chain carries TRBV7-9 and TRBJ1-4, with unresolved D. The CDR3 length is 16 residues. The V gene's germline CDR1 is SEHNR and CDR2 FQNEAQ (reference sequence). With 2 bases removed from V and 2 bases from J, the gap between germline ends came to 12 bases. In DNA form, the CDR3 reads TGTGCCAGCAGCTTACGGGTATCCGGGACTAATGAAAAACTGTTTTTT. Translating gives CASSLRVSGTNEKLFF. Full variable domain (missing parts from reference TRBV7-9 and TRBJ1-4): DTGVSQNPRHKITKRGQNVTFRCDPISEHNRLYWYRQTLGQGPEFLTYFQNEAQLEKSRLLSDRFSAERPKGSFSTLEIQRTEQGDSAMYLCASSLRVSGTNEKLFFGSGTQLSVL.

The CDR3 here is CASSSRTGEGYTF. CDR3 coding DNA: TGTGCCAGCAGTTCGAGGACAGGGGAGGGCTACACCTTC. The chain couples TRBV6-6 to TRBJ1-2; 9 bases agree with TRBD1. V trimming: 4 bases; J trimming: 8 bases; junction bases outside the gene matches: 5. Germline V gene sequence: CDR1 MNHNY, CDR2 SVGAGI (reference sequence). The CDR3 totals 13 residues.

V and J are TRBV7-9 and TRBJ2-1, with 10 bases fitting TRBD1. The J segment lost 2 bases and the V segment lost 6 bases, leaving 4 bases of the junction unmatched. The germline gives CDR1 SEHNR, CDR2 FQNEAQ (reference sequence). This CDR3 is 15 amino acids long. As DNA, the CDR3 is TGTGCCAGCAGTTCCGGACAGGGGGCCTACAATGAGCAGTTCTTC. Translating gives CASSSGQGAYNEQFF. The variable domain in full, with the rest retrieved from reference TRBV7-9 and TRBJ2-1, is DTGVSQNPRHKITKRGQNVTFRCDPISEHNRLYWYRQTLGQGPEFLTYFQNEAQLEKSRLLSDRFSAERPKGSFSTLEIQRTEQGDSAMYLCASSSGQGAYNEQFFGPGTRLTVL.